This T cell receptor beta chain was recorded in a study of T cell responses to AZD1222 COVID-19 vaccine. Profiling relied on immunoSEQ multiplex PCR, and the TCRdb table lists in-frame clones only, not all of them. The repertoire holds about 110,000 clones, roughly 88% seen once, with approximately 8.2% in the top ten. Second doses at about 4 or about 12 weeks were pooled. The CDR3 consists of 15 residues. Trimming removed 3 bases at V and 0 bases at J, with 8 bases between. CDR1 and CDR2 from the germline V gene are SNHLY and FYNNEI. As concerns this clone: Its antigen is undetermined.

Study conclusions and caveats: Seropositive AZD1222 recipients at baseline numbered only 5 or 6. Reportedly, nearly half of unique spike TCRs recognized epitopes outside B.1.351/B.1.1.7 mutations. Spike-specific TCR breadth and depth grew following two AZD1222 doses.

The chain carries TRBV2 and TRBJ2-2; D may be TRBD2 (6 bases). Sequencing used peripheral blood, obtained 28 days after the second AZD1222 dose. The sequence derives from an adult who received the AZD1222 COVID-19 vaccine. The CDR3 region has the DNA TGTGCCAGCAGTGAGGAGGGACCGAACACCGGGGAGCTGTTTTTT. Its translation is CASSEEGPNTGELFF.